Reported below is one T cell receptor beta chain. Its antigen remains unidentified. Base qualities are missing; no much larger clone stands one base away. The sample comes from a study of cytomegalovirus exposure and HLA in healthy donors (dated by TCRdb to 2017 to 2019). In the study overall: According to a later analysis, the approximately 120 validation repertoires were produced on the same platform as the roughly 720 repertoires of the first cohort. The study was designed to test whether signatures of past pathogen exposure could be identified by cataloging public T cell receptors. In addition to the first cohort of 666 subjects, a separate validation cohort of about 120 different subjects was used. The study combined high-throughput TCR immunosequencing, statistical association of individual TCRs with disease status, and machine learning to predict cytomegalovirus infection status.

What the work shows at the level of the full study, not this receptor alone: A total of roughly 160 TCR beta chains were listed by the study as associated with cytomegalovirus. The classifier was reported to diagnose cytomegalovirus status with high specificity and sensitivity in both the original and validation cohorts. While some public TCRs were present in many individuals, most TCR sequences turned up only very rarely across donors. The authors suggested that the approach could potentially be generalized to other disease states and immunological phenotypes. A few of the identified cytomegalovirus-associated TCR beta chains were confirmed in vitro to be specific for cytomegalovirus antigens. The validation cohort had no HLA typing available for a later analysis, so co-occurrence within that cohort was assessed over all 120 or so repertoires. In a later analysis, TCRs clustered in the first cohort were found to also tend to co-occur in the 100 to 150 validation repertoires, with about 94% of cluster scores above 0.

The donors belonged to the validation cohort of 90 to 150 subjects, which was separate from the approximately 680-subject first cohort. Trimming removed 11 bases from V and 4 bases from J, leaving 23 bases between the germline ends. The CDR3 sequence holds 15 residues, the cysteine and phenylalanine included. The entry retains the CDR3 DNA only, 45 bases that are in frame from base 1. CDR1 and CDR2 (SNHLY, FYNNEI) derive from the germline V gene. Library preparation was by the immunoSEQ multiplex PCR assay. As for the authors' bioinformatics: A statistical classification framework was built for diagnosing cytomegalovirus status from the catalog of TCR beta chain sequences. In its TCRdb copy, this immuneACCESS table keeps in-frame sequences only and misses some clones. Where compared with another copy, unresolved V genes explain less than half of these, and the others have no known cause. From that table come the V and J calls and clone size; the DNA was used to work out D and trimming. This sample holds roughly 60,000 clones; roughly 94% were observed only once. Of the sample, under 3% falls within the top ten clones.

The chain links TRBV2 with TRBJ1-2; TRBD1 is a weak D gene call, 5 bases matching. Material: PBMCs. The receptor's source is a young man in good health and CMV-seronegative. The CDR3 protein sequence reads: CAASGGGEFIYGYTF. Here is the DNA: TGTGCCGCAAGTGGCGGGGGAGAATTCATCTATGGCTACACCTTC. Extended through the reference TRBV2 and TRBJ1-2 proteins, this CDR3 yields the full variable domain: EPEVTQTPSHQVTQMGQEVILRCVPISNHLYFYWYRQILGQKVEFLVSFYNNEISEKSEIFDDQFSVERPDGSNFTLKIRSTKLEDSAMYFCAASGGGEFIYGYTFGSGTRLTVV.